Listed below are T cell receptor beta chains from one sample, sequenced in a study of beta chain features in type 1 diabetes. Clones were sequenced by immunoSEQ multiplex PCR, and TCRdb holds only the in-frame ones, with some missing. The sample holds 250,000 or so clones; about 71% are singletons and the top ten take roughly 0.048%. Source material: naive CD4+ T cells from blood. The receptors shown here come from a man younger than 45 in good health. The CDR3 runs from the conserved cysteine through the conserved F or W. The D gene is left open where the match is weak. Size is omitted from some rows. Given values are once, few, many or a class for expanded clones.

d_gene: TRBD2
v_gene: TRBV30
j_gene: TRBJ2-1
abundance: few
CDR3nt: TGTGCCCGCAAAGCGGGGTTCTACAATGAGCAGTTCTTC
CDR3aa: CARKAGFYNEQFF

d_gene: TRBD1
v_gene: TRBV19
j_gene: TRBJ2-1
abundance: few
CDR3nt: TGTGCCAGTAGTATCCGGACAGGCTCCTACAATGAGCAGTTCTTC
CDR3aa: CASSIRTGSYNEQFF

d_gene: -
v_gene: TRBV20-1
j_gene: TRBJ2-1
abundance: few
CDR3nt: TGCAGTGCTAAACTAGGCAATGAGCAGTTCTTC
CDR3aa: CSAKLGNEQFF

d_gene: -
v_gene: TRBV29-1
j_gene: TRBJ2-7
abundance: -
CDR3nt: TGCAGCGTTGGGAGCGACGAGCAGTACTTC
CDR3aa: CSVGSDEQYF

d_gene: -
v_gene: TRBV10-3
j_gene: TRBJ2-7
abundance: -
CDR3nt: TGTGCCATCAGAGTAGGCGAGAGGTACGAGCAGTACTTC
CDR3aa: CAIRVGERYEQYF

d_gene: TRBD2
v_gene: TRBV29-1
j_gene: TRBJ2-7
abundance: few
CDR3nt: TGCAGCGTTGAAGATCTAGCGGGAATCTTGGGTCGGGAGCAGTACTTC
CDR3aa: CSVEDLAGILGREQYF

d_gene: TRBD1
v_gene: TRBV15
j_gene: TRBJ1-5
abundance: once
CDR3nt: TGTGCCACCAGTTCCGGACAGGCCAATCAGCCCCAGCATTTT
CDR3aa: CATSSGQANQPQHF

d_gene: -
v_gene: TRBV25-1
j_gene: TRBJ1-3
abundance: -
CDR3nt: TGTGCCAGCAGTGAGGGGCCTGGAAACACCATATATTTT
CDR3aa: CASSEGPGNTIYF

d_gene: TRBD1
v_gene: TRBV7-9
j_gene: TRBJ2-1
abundance: few
CDR3nt: TGTGCCAGCAACCGCCCCCAGGACAGGGTGGGCTACAATGAGCAGTTCTTC
CDR3aa: CASNRPQDRVGYNEQFF

d_gene: -
v_gene: TRBV25-1
j_gene: TRBJ2-5
abundance: -
CDR3nt: TGTGCCAGCAGACTACAGGGAGGAGAGACCCAGTACTTC
CDR3aa: CASRLQGGETQYF

d_gene: -
v_gene: TRBV27
j_gene: TRBJ2-3
abundance: -
CDR3nt: TGTGCCAGCAGTTTAGATAGGGGCACAGATACGCAGTATTTT
CDR3aa: CASSLDRGTDTQYF

d_gene: TRBD1
v_gene: TRBV25-1
j_gene: TRBJ2-7
abundance: -
CDR3nt: TGTGCCAGCAGAGGACAGGGGGGATTCAACGAGCAGTACTTC
CDR3aa: CASRGQGGFNEQYF

d_gene: -
v_gene: TRBV15
j_gene: TRBJ1-5
abundance: -
CDR3nt: TGTGCCACCAGCAGAGCTACAGGCAATCAGCCCCAGCATTTT
CDR3aa: CATSRATGNQPQHF

d_gene: TRBD2
v_gene: TRBV7-2
j_gene: TRBJ2-3
abundance: -
CDR3nt: TGTGCCAGCAGCCGCGGGGGGCCGACAGATACGCAGTATTTT
CDR3aa: CASSRGGPTDTQYF